Listed here are 31 T cell receptor beta chains from one sample, sequenced in a study of post-analysis software for immune sequencing data. Study observations and caveats: Patients had higher frequencies than controls of about five TRBV segments, including TRBV5-6, TRBV5-1 and TRBV20-1.

Unique molecular identifiers were present in the TCR beta cDNA libraries. Using its own MiXCR run on the PCR reads, TCRdb lists one record per CDR3 protein. The sample lists 600,000 to 700,000 distinct CDR3 sequences; roughly three fifths were seen once. Their antigens remain unidentified. Sequenced sample: blood. All receptors derive from a girl aged 2 to 10 with multiple sclerosis.

The J gene is TRBJ2-1, the V gene TRBV7-9, with 7 positions matching TRBD1. V lost 5 bases and J lost 8; bases outside the gene matches: 12. CDR3 size: 15 residues. In germline, CDR1 is SEHNR, CDR2 FQNEAQ (reference sequence). The CDR3 sequence: CASSTGQAAGDEQFF. The CDR3 coding sequence is TGTGCCAGCAGCACCGGACAGGCGGCGGGCGATGAGCAGTTCTTC.

The V call is TRBV5-4, the J call TRBJ1-1, with D possibly matching TRBD1 (6 bases). CDR3 length equals 14 residues. V lost 1 base and J lost 5, with 12 bases in between. Germline V lookup: CDR1 SGHNT, CDR2 YYREEE (reference sequence). The CDR3 here is CASSLWGAGTEAFF. The DNA of the CDR3 is TGTGCCAGCAGCTTGTGGGGGGCTGGAACTGAAGCTTTCTTT. Filled out from reference TRBV5-4 and TRBJ1-1, the complete variable domain reads ETGVTQSPTHLIKTRGQQVTLRCSSQSGHNTVSWYQQALGQGPQFIFQYYREEENGRGNFPPRFSGLQFPNYSSELNVNALELDDSALYLCASSLWGAGTEAFFGQGTRLTVV.

The J gene is TRBJ2-3, the V gene TRBV3-1; 7 bases line up with TRBD2. After removal of 0 bases from V and 2 bases from J, the junction contained 11 bases not matched to a gene. The CDR3 loop spans 18 amino acids. The germline gives CDR1 LGHDT, CDR2 YNNKEL (reference sequence). The CDR3 bases are TGTGCCAGCAGCCAAGATAATAGAGGACTAGTAGACACAGATACGCAGTATTTT. Protein: CASSQDNRGLVDTDTQYF.

The chain recombines TRBV20-1 with TRBJ2-5; D gene unclear. Trimming took 6 bases from V and 3 from J, leaving 11 bases between them. The CDR3 sequence is 12 residues long. CDR1 and CDR2 from the germline V gene are DFQATT and SNEGSKA (reference sequence). CDR3 sequence reads: CSASSPEETQYF. CDR3 sequence (DNA): TGCAGTGCCAGTTCGCCGGAAGAGACCCAGTACTTC.

This clonotype was seen just once. J is TRBJ1-3 and V is TRBV29-1; unclear D gene. The CDR3 sequence is 14 residues long. The V gene lost 7 bases and the J gene lost 2 bases, with 15 bases spanning the gap. Germline CDR1 and CDR2: SQVTM and ANQGSEA. CDR3 coding DNA: TGCAGCGCCAGTAAGAGCGTTGCTGGAAACACCATATATTTT. Its protein is CSASKSVAGNTIYF. Full variable domain (remainder filled in from reference TRBV29-1 and TRBJ1-3): SAVISQKPSRDICQRGTSLTIQCQVDSQVTMMFWYRQQPGQSLTLIATANQGSEATYESGFVIDKFPISRPNLTFSTLTVSNMSPEDSSIYLCSASKSVAGNTIYFGEGSWLTVV.

The rearrangement uses TRBV7-9 and TRBJ2-1, with a weak D call TRBD1 (5 bases). Germline CDR1 is SEHNR and CDR2 is FQNEAQ (reference sequence). Trimming stripped 2 bases from V and 5 bases from J, with 13 bases between. There are 15 residues in the CDR3. CDR3 loop: CASSLNIGAHNEQFF. The CDR3 DNA sequence: TGTGCCAGCAGCTTAAATATAGGGGCCCACAATGAGCAGTTCTTC.

This chain connects TRBV7-2 to TRBJ1-2; 8 bases agree with TRBD1. The V gene end was trimmed by 1 base and the J gene end by 4 bases; junction bases not matched to a gene: 5. Looked up from germline, CDR1 is SGHTA and CDR2 is FQGNSA. This CDR3 contains 15 residues. CDR3 DNA: TGTGCCAGCAGCTTAGAGTGGCAGGGGGCCTATGGCTACACCTTC. Amino acid sequence: CASSLEWQGAYGYTF. Complete variable domain (other parts from reference TRBV7-2 and TRBJ1-2): GAGVSQSPSNKVTEKGKDVELRCDPISGHTALYWYRQSLGQGLEFLIYFQGNSAPDKSGLPSDRFSAERTGGSVSTLTIQRTQQEDSAVYLCASSLEWQGAYGYTFGSGTRLTVV.

This clonotype was seen just once. The genes are TRBV2 and TRBJ2-6, with D hard to call. Per the germline V gene, CDR1 is SNHLY and CDR2 is FYNNEI. CDR3 length equals 16 residues. Trimming left V 2 bases short and J 0 bases short, with 8 bases between. CDR3 nucleotides: TGTGCCAGCAGTGAAATGGGCAGCTCTGGGGCCAACGTCCTGACTTTC. Amino acids: CASSEMGSSGANVLTF. The whole variable domain, remainder taken from reference TRBV2 and TRBJ2-6, is EPEVTQTPSHQVTQMGQEVILRCVPISNHLYFYWYRQILGQKVEFLVSFYNNEISEKSEIFDDQFSVERPDGSNFTLKIRSTKLEDSAMYFCASSEMGSSGANVLTFGAGSRLTVL.

In this sample, this clonotype turned up a few times. The chain carries TRBV29-1 and TRBJ1-2; D not resolved. CDR1 and CDR2 (germline): SQVTM, ANQGSEA. Trimming removed 5 bases at V and 6 bases at J, with 7 bases between. This CDR3 has 10 residues. CDR3 sequence reads: CSVRADGYTF. Written as DNA, the CDR3 is TGCAGCGTTAGGGCGGATGGCTACACCTTC.

V gene TRBV5-1 combines with J gene TRBJ2-5; D possibly corresponds to TRBD2 (6 bases). CDR1 is SGHRS and CDR2 is YFSETQ in the germline V gene. V was pared by 3 bases and J by 3 bases, with 18 bases between. The CDR3 contains 16 residues. CDR3 in amino acids: CASSWGRGLGEETQYF. The CDR3 nucleotides read TGCGCCAGCAGCTGGGGACGGGGACTTGGGGAAGAGACCCAGTACTTC. Together with reference TRBV5-1 and TRBJ2-5, the CDR3 gives the full variable domain: KAGVTQTPRYLIKTRGQQVTLSCSPISGHRSVSWYQQTPGQGLQFLFEYFSETQRNKGNFPGRFSGRQFSNSRSEMNVSTLELGDSALYLCASSWGRGLGEETQYFGPGTRLLVL.

The chain employs TRBV7-2 and TRBJ2-1; D is unclear. The V end was cut by 7 bases, the J end by 8 bases, with 15 bases between. Germline CDR1 and CDR2: SGHTA and FQGNSA. This CDR3 spans 13 amino acids. For the CDR3, the DNA is TGTGCCAGCACCCCGCCATCCAGCGATGAGCAGTTCTTC. This encodes CASTPPSSDEQFF.

J is TRBJ2-4 and V is TRBV12-3 or TRBV12-4; D is undetermined. There are 14 residues in the CDR3. Trimming stripped 1 base from V and 1 base from J, with 5 bases between. The CDR3 nucleotides read TGTGCCAGCAGTTTAGTCGGGGCCAAAAACATTCAGTACTTC. This encodes CASSLVGAKNIQYF.

V and J are TRBV20-1 and TRBJ1-1, with D unclear. The CDR3 runs 13 residues. In germline, CDR1 is DFQATT, CDR2 SNEGSKA (reference sequence). Deletions cut 6 bases from V and 5 bases from J, with 16 bases between. CDR3 loop: CSAPSVGRTEAFF. CDR3 sequence (DNA): TGCAGTGCCCCCTCGGTAGGGCGGACTGAAGCTTTCTTT.

The rearrangement joins TRBV20-1 to TRBJ2-1, with 8 bases aligning to TRBD2. V trimming: 4 bases; J trimming: 2 bases; junction bases outside the gene matches: 10. Germline V lookup: CDR1 DFQATT, CDR2 SNEGSKA (reference sequence). The CDR3 runs 16 residues. CDR3 DNA sequence: TGCAGTGCTAAAAGGGTAGCGGGGATTCCCTACAATGAGCAGTTCTTC. This encodes CSAKRVAGIPYNEQFF.

The chain employs TRBV7-9 and TRBJ2-1, with TRBD2 matching 12 bases. The CDR3 runs 15 residues. Germline V gene lookup returns CDR1 SEHNR and CDR2 FQNEAQ (reference sequence). V shed 5 bases, J shed 5 bases, and the junction held 4 bases outside the gene matches. The chain's CDR3 is CASSGRTSGDNEQFF. The DNA of the CDR3 is TGTGCCAGCAGCGGCCGGACTAGCGGGGACAATGAGCAGTTCTTC.

The gene calls are TRBV29-1 and TRBJ2-1; TRBD2 matches 12 bases. V lost 6 bases to trimming and J lost 8 bases; unmatched junction nucleotides: 5. Per the germline V gene, CDR1 is SQVTM and CDR2 is ANQGSEA. CDR3 size: 13 residues. Written as DNA, the CDR3 is TGCAGCGTGACTAGCGGGAGTTCGCATGAGCAGTTCTTC. This codes for CSVTSGSSHEQFF.

The chain recombines TRBV21-1 with TRBJ1-5. TRBV21-1 is tagged as a pseudogene. The CDR3 spans 10 residues. In DNA form, the CDR3 reads TGTGCCAGCAGCAGGCAGCCCCAGCATTTT. Amino acids: CASSRQPQHF.

In its sample, this clonotype was seen once. The rearrangement uses TRBV30 and TRBJ1-1, with TRBD1 as a possible D gene (5 bases). Germline V lookup: CDR1 GTSNPN, CDR2 SVGIG (reference sequence). The V and J ends lost 4 bases and 0 bases respectively, with 6 bases between them. The CDR3 totals 12 residues. CDR3 sequence: CAWKQVNTEAFF. CDR3 coding DNA: TGTGCCTGGAAACAGGTGAACACTGAAGCTTTCTTT. Based on the CDR3 plus reference TRBV30 and TRBJ1-1, the full variable domain is SQTIHQWPATLVQPVGSPLSLECTVEGTSNPNLYWYRQAAGRGLQLLFYSVGIGQISSEVPQNLSASRPQDRQFILSSKKLLLSDSGFYLCAWKQVNTEAFFGQGTRLTVV.

The CDR3 DNA reads TGTGCCAGCAGTCGCCTCGGACAACTGAACACTGAAGCTTTCTTT. This gives the protein CASSRLGQLNTEAFF. The chain couples TRBV12-3 or TRBV12-4 to TRBJ1-1; a weak D match, TRBD1 (5 bases). V gave up 5 bases and J gave up 0 bases, with 13 bases separating them. CDR3 size: 15 residues.

The rearrangement links TRBV12-3 or TRBV12-4 to TRBJ2-7; 8 bases map to TRBD1. CDR3 length: 17 amino acids. V was pared by 0 bases and J by 0 bases, with 7 bases of the junction left unmatched. CDR3 coding DNA: TGTGCCAGCAGTTTAGCCTCCGGGACAGGCTCCTCCTACGAGCAGTACTTC. It yields the protein CASSLASGTGSSYEQYF.

V gene TRBV5-1 combines with J gene TRBJ2-5; TRBD1 is a possible D gene (5 bases). The CDR3 is 15 residues long. V was trimmed by 4 bases and J by 2 bases, leaving 15 bases between them. Germline loops: CDR1 SGHRS, CDR2 YFSETQ. The CDR3 loop reads CASSAGHDKQETQYF. The DNA for the CDR3 is TGCGCCAGCAGCGCCGGACACGACAAACAAGAGACCCAGTACTTC.

The V and J genes are TRBV3-1 and TRBJ2-1; possible D gene TRBD1, 6 bases. Germline values: CDR1 LGHDT, CDR2 YNNKEL (reference sequence). V lost 0 bases and J 6 bases, leaving 9 bases between the germline ends. This CDR3 is built from 14 residues. As DNA, the CDR3 is TGTGCCAGCAGCCAAGATGGGGGCCCCAATGAGCAGTTCTTC. Its protein product is CASSQDGGPNEQFF.

This chain connects TRBV10-1 to TRBJ1-1; D gene ambiguous. CDR1 is WNHNN, CDR2 SYGVQD, per germline (reference sequence). The CDR3 runs to 13 residues. V was shortened by 3 bases and J by 0 bases, with 5 bases between the two germline ends. CDR3 in DNA: TGCGCCAGCAGTGAACAGTTGAACACTGAAGCTTTCTTT. It codes for CASSEQLNTEAFF.

There are a few counts of this clonotype. V usage is TRBV29-1 and J usage is TRBJ2-1; D unresolved. CDR1 SQVTM and CDR2 ANQGSEA come from the germline V gene. The V end was cut by 7 bases, the J end by 6 bases, with 10 bases between. This CDR3 has 11 amino acids. The CDR3 coding sequence is TGCAGCGGCAGAGCATTCAATGAGCAGTTCTTC. This encodes CSGRAFNEQFF.

This chain joins TRBV6-5 and TRBJ1-5; D gene unclear. CDR1 MNHEY and CDR2 SVGAGI come from the germline V gene. Trimming shortened V by 6 bases and J by 5 bases, and 14 bases separated the two germline ends. The CDR3 is 14 amino acids. CDR3 loop: CASSPGFVYQPQHF. Written as DNA, the CDR3 is TGTGCCAGCAGCCCGGGCTTCGTTTATCAGCCCCAGCATTTT.

This clonotype appeared a single time. The genes are TRBV7-9 and TRBJ2-3; D gene ambiguous. Deletions cut 5 bases from V and 6 bases from J, with 21 bases between. The CDR3 runs to 16 residues. Germline values: CDR1 SEHNR, CDR2 FQNEAQ (reference sequence). CDR3 nucleotides: TGTGCCAGCAGCCCCGCCCCGACGGACGGTGGGGATACGCAGTATTTT. Protein: CASSPAPTDGGDTQYF.

In this sample, this clonotype turned up once. This chain connects TRBV6-2 or TRBV6-3 to TRBJ2-5, with 7 positions matching TRBD2. Germline lookup yields CDR1 MNHEY and CDR2 SVGEGT. Trimming took 5 bases from V and 5 from J; bases not matched to a gene: 5. The length of the CDR3 is 13 residues. In DNA, the CDR3 is TGTGCCAGCAGTCGCGGGGAGGGGGAGACCCAGTACTTC. It encodes CASSRGEGETQYF.

The chain is built from TRBV21-1 and TRBJ1-5; the table calls TRBD1, which could not be checked here. TRBV21-1 is a listed pseudogene. The CDR3 extends over 14 amino acids. CDR3 sequence reads: CASSKYRIDQPQHF. CDR3 sequence (DNA): TGTGCCAGCAGCAAATACAGGATCGATCAGCCCCAGCATTTT.

This chain links TRBV15 with TRBJ2-4; D is undetermined. Near its end, the DNA agrees better with TRBJ2-7, so the J call may be wrong. CDR3 length: 11 residues. CDR1 is LNHNV and CDR2 is YYDKDF in the germline V gene (reference sequence). The CDR3 nucleotides are TGTGCCACCAGCAGAGCCTACGAGCAGTACTTC. Its protein product is CATSRAYEQYF.

The V and J genes are TRBV11-2 and TRBJ2-7; D ambiguous. The CDR3 spans 13 residues. CDR1 SGHAT and CDR2 FQNNGV come from the germline V gene. The germline V and J ends were trimmed by 8 bases and 2 bases, with 13 bases remaining between them. The CDR3 coding sequence is TGTGCCAGCGGCTGGGTCACCACCTACGAGCAGTACTTC. Protein sequence: CASGWVTTYEQYF.

The chain carries TRBV2 and TRBJ2-7, with 7 nucleotides matching TRBD1. The CDR3 contains 14 residues. With V trimmed by 2 bases and J by 0 bases, 1 base remained unmatched. CDR1 is SNHLY and CDR2 is FYNNEI in the germline V gene. The chain's CDR3 is CASSETGVSYEQYF. As DNA, the CDR3 is TGTGCCAGCAGTGAAACAGGGGTCTCCTACGAGCAGTACTTC.